Each of the 25 T cell receptor beta chains below was sequenced from the same sample in a study of cytomegalovirus exposure and HLA in healthy donors. PCR primers comprised 60 Vbeta and 13 Jbeta primers. Some clones are missing from TCRdb's copy, which holds only in-frame ones; the method was immunoSEQ multiplex PCR. This sample's table has some 110,000 clones. Sequencing was carried out using PBMCs. All receptors come from a man aged 25-45 years in good health and CMV-seronegative.

This chain uses TRBV5-5 with TRBJ1-1; D is undetermined. V was clipped by 6 bases and J by 3 bases, with 18 bases between them. Germline V gene lookup returns CDR1 SGHKS and CDR2 YYEKEE (reference sequence). CDR3 length equals 15 residues. CDR3 in amino acids: CASIATPTPDTEAFF. The CDR3 region has the DNA TGTGCCAGCATCGCTACCCCCACCCCGGACACTGAAGCTTTCTTT. The full variable domain, in which reference TRBV5-5 and TRBJ1-1 provide the parts outside the CDR3, is DAGVTQSPTHLIKTRGQQVTLRCSPISGHKSVSWYQQVLGQGPQFIFQYYEKEERGRGNFPDRFSARQFPNYSSELNVNALLLGDSALYLCASIATPTPDTEAFFGQGTRLTVV.

Written as DNA, the CDR3 is TGTGCCAGCAGACCTGGCGGGGGAAGGTGGGGCTACACCTTC. This gives the protein CASRPGGGRWGYTF. This sequence joins TRBV5-5 and TRBJ1-2, with D possibly TRBD1 on 5 matching bases. CDR1 and CDR2 from the germline V gene are SGHKS and YYEKEE (reference sequence). CDR3 length equals 14 residues. Between the trimmed V and J ends, which lost 5 bases and 8 bases, there was a span of 19 bases.

This chain joins TRBV5-5 and TRBJ2-5; 16 bases match TRBD2. The CDR3 is made up of 17 amino acids. After removal of 4 bases from V and 5 bases from J, the junction contained 8 bases not matched to a gene. Germline lookup yields CDR1 SGHKS and CDR2 YYEKEE (reference sequence). The CDR3 DNA reads as TGTGCCAGCAGCCGCGGGACTAGCGGGGGGGCCGGGGAGACCCAGTACTTC. Encoded protein: CASSRGTSGGAGETQYF.

The chain joins TRBV4-1 to TRBJ2-5; a possible D gene is TRBD1 (5 bases). Germline V gives CDR1 MGHRA, CDR2 YSYEKL. The CDR3 is made up of 14 amino acids. Trimming removed 0 bases at V and 1 base at J, with 6 bases between. The CDR3 nucleotides are TGCGCCAGCAGCCAAGAAGGGGCCCAAGAGACCCAGTACTTC. This translates into CASSQEGAQETQYF.

The chain uses TRBV19 and TRBJ2-2, with TRBD1 matching over 10 bases. The CDR3 spans 17 residues. From germline, CDR1 is LNHDA and CDR2 SQIVND (reference sequence). With V trimmed by 4 bases and J by 6 bases, 11 bases remained unmatched. In DNA, the CDR3 is TGTGCCAGTAGTACGATCCCGGGACAGGGGAGGGCCGGGGAGCTGTTTTTT. Translated, it gives CASSTIPGQGRAGELFF. Variable domain in full (rest from reference TRBV19 and TRBJ2-2): DGGITQSPKYLFRKEGQNVTLSCEQNLNHDAMYWYRQDPGQGLRLIYYSQIVNDFQKGDIAEGYSVSREKKESFPLTVTSAQKNPTAFYLCASSTIPGQGRAGELFFGEGSRLTVL.

The chain recombines TRBV5-4 with TRBJ2-3; 9 nucleotides agree with TRBD2. This CDR3 region has 15 residues. J lost 5 bases, V lost 4 bases, and 8 bases had no gene match. Germline CDR1 SGHNT, CDR2 YYREEE (reference sequence). The CDR3 nucleotides read TGTGCCAGCAGCGACCGTTATAGCGGGGGAGATACGCAGTATTTT. This translates into CASSDRYSGGDTQYF.

The chain employs TRBV18 and TRBJ1-2; no clear D gene. CDR1 and CDR2 from the germline V gene are KGHSH and LQKENI. The CDR3 spans 12 residues. Trimming pared 7 bases from V and 3 bases from J, leaving 9 bases between. CDR3 nucleotides: TGTGCCAGCTTCGGGGAGGACTATGGCTACACCTTC. Protein product: CASFGEDYGYTF.

The chain recombines TRBV27 with TRBJ2-5; tentative D call: TRBD1 (5 bases). This CDR3 is 14 amino acids long. Germline loops: CDR1 MNHEY, CDR2 SMNVEV (reference sequence). V was trimmed by 3 bases and J by 6 bases, leaving 14 bases between them. The CDR3: CASSFGRTPQTQYF. The DNA for the CDR3 is TGTGCCAGCAGTTTCGGTAGGACACCCCAGACCCAGTACTTC.

The V and J genes are TRBV6-4 and TRBJ1-1, with 8 bases fitting TRBD1. The junction had 8 bases not matched to a gene; V was cut back by 4 bases and J by 4 bases. CDR3 length: 15 residues. Germline CDR1 is MRHNA and CDR2 is SNTAGT. DNA for the CDR3: TGTGCCAGCAGTGCGACAGGGGCCGCCGGCACTGAAGCTTTCTTT. This sequence encodes CASSATGAAGTEAFF.

The CDR3 coding sequence is TGTGCCAGCAGCCGACAGGGGACAGATACGCAGTATTTT. This encodes CASSRQGTDTQYF. The chain recombines TRBV7-7 with TRBJ2-3, with 8 nucleotides matching TRBD1. The germline V gene has CDR1 SSHAT and CDR2 FNYEAQ (reference sequence). Unmatched junction bases numbered 1, after V lost 5 bases and J lost 3 bases. The CDR3 is made up of 13 amino acids.

The CDR3 DNA follows: TGTGCCACCAGCAGAGCCGGGACAGGGGCTTCTCAGCCCCAGCATTTT. This codes for CATSRAGTGASQPQHF. The chain uses TRBV15 and TRBJ1-5; 10 nucleotides align to TRBD1. The germline CDR1 and CDR2 sequences are LNHNV and YYDKDF (reference sequence). The length of the CDR3 is 16 residues. Trimming at V came to 1 base and at J to 6 bases, leaving 6 bases not matched to a gene.

This rearrangement joins TRBV6-6 to TRBJ2-7; tentatively, D is TRBD2 (6 bases). V was clipped by 5 bases and J by 1 base, with 12 bases between them. In germline, CDR1 is MNHNY, CDR2 SVGAGI (reference sequence). The CDR3 has 14 amino acids. The CDR3 sequence: CASSPPGTSYEQYF. The DNA of the CDR3 is TGTGCCAGCAGTCCTCCGGGGACTTCCTACGAGCAGTACTTC.

The chain carries TRBV5-1 and TRBJ2-7; the D is unclear. V lost 0 bases to trimming and J lost 1 base, with 8 bases between them. Germline loops: CDR1 SGHRS, CDR2 YFSETQ. This CDR3 has 14 amino acids. CDR3 residues: CASSLESRSYEQYF. The CDR3 coding sequence is TGCGCCAGCAGCTTGGAGTCCAGGTCCTACGAGCAGTACTTC.

The rearrangement links TRBV5-1 to TRBJ1-2, with a weak D call TRBD1 (6 bases). V dropped 4 bases and J dropped 9 bases, with 22 bases sitting between them. The germline gives CDR1 SGHRS, CDR2 YFSETQ. This CDR3 contains 15 residues. The CDR3 loop reads CASSLGGLGQVSYTF. The CDR3 DNA reads TGCGCCAGCAGCCTGGGCGGGCTGGGACAAGTGAGCTACACCTTC.

This chain uses TRBV27 with TRBJ2-7, with a tentative D call TRBD2 (6 bases). The CDR3 totals 14 residues. Per the germline V gene, CDR1 is MNHEY and CDR2 is SMNVEV (reference sequence). V was shortened by 1 base and J by 2 bases, with 9 bases between the two germline ends. The CDR3 region has the DNA TGTGCCAGCAGTTTATTAGGGAGGACCTACGAGCAGTACTTC. Translation: CASSLLGRTYEQYF.

Comment on this clone: The sample carries other DNA sequences with the same CDR3. This CDR3 reads CASSLTVNTEAFF. Written as DNA, the CDR3 is TGCGCCAGCAGCTTGACGGTAAACACTGAAGCTTTCTTT. The V and J genes are TRBV5-1 and TRBJ1-1; D ambiguous. Germline V gives CDR1 SGHRS, CDR2 YFSETQ. This CDR3 comprises 13 residues. Trimming removed 1 base at V and 2 bases at J, with 6 bases between.

The chain combines TRBV25-1 with TRBJ2-7; D call uncertain. From germline, CDR1 is MGHDK and CDR2 SYGVNS. The CDR3 is 13 residues long. Trimming stripped 0 bases from V and 5 bases from J, with 8 bases between. CDR3 nucleotide sequence: TGTGCCAGCAGTGAATATCGAGGAGACGAGCAGTACTTC. It translates to CASSEYRGDEQYF.

The genes are TRBV5-1 and TRBJ1-1, with 11 bases matching TRBD1. After removal of 4 bases from V and 4 bases from J, the junction contained 9 bases not matched to a gene. CDR1 is SGHRS, CDR2 YFSETQ, per germline. This CDR3 is 16 amino acids long. The CDR3 region has the DNA TGCGCCAGCAGCCTGGAGGACAGGGGGCAGAGCACTGAAGCTTTCTTT. Its translation is CASSLEDRGQSTEAFF.

This chain links TRBV6-1 with TRBJ1-6; 8 positions match TRBD1. Germline CDR1 and CDR2: MNHNS and SASEGT. The CDR3 has 14 residues. Unmatched junction bases numbered 2, after V lost 3 bases and J lost 7 bases. The CDR3 loop is CASSDYRGNSPLHF. DNA of the CDR3: TGTGCCAGCAGTGACTACAGGGGGAATTCACCCCTCCACTTT.

With respect to this clone: One junction end does not reproduce the germline sequence, and a read error may be involved. This rearrangement joins TRBV6-1 to TRBJ2-3; 9 positions match TRBD2. This CDR3 comprises 16 residues. In germline, CDR1 is MNHNS, CDR2 SASEGT. CDR3 sequence reads: CASSEDSGGPSGTRYF. As DNA, the CDR3 is TGTGCCAGCAGTGAGGATAGCGGGGGCCCCTCAGGTACGCGGTATTTT.

This sequence joins TRBV5-4 and TRBJ2-5, with a possible D match to TRBD2 (5 bases). Matching the DNA end better, TRBJ2-7 makes the J call doubtful. CDR3 length equals 15 residues. CDR1 and CDR2 (germline): SGHNT, YYREEE (reference sequence). In DNA, the CDR3 is TGTGCCACCAAAAATCCCAAAACTAGCTCCTACGAGCAGTACTTC. Protein sequence: CATKNPKTSSYEQYF.

V and J are TRBV7-2 and TRBJ2-7; D possibly corresponds to TRBD1 (7 bases). The V gene's germline CDR1 is SGHTA and CDR2 FQGNSA. There are 16 residues in the CDR3. Trimming cost V 3 bases and J 3 bases, with 18 bases left between them. CDR3 residues: CASSFRGTVLSYEQYF. CDR3 nucleotides: TGTGCCAGCAGCTTTCGGGGGACAGTGCTAAGCTACGAGCAGTACTTC.

This chain links TRBV2 with TRBJ2-3, with 7 bases identical to TRBD1. Germline loops: CDR1 SNHLY, CDR2 FYNNEI. The CDR3 sequence is 18 residues long. V lost 7 bases and J lost 2; bases outside the gene matches: 18. This CDR3 is CASTPLGTASGNTDTQYF. In DNA, the CDR3 is TGTGCCAGCACCCCCCTGGGGACAGCGTCGGGGAACACAGATACGCAGTATTTT.

V usage is TRBV18 and J usage is TRBJ2-5; tentatively, D is TRBD1 (6 bases). This CDR3 contains 14 residues. V was cut by 5 bases and J by 2 bases, with 12 bases left in between. Germline CDR1 is KGHSH and CDR2 is LQKENI. CDR3 sequence: CASSRRTEQETQYF. For the CDR3, the DNA is TGTGCCAGCTCAAGACGGACAGAACAAGAGACCCAGTACTTC.

The V gene is TRBV20-1, the J gene TRBJ2-1; maybe TRBD2 (6 bases). V lost 5 bases, J lost 9 bases, and 8 bases lay in between. CDR1 is DFQATT, CDR2 SNEGSKA, per germline (reference sequence). The CDR3 totals 10 residues. The CDR3 nucleotides read TGCAGTGCTCGGAGGGGTGAGCAGTTCTTC. It encodes CSARRGEQFF.